This record covers a single T cell receptor beta chain. Antigen specificity is unknown. Repertoires were generated with immunoSEQ multiplex PCR, while TCRdb's copy carries only in-frame clones and drops some. The repertoire holds tens of thousands of clones, 84% seen once, with approximately 4.4% in the top ten. Germline values: CDR1 LNHDA, CDR2 SQIVND (reference sequence). The CDR3 contains 17 residues. The junction had 10 bases not matched to a gene; V was cut back by 3 bases and J by 6 bases. The data are from a study of OX40 agonist ivuxolimab in advanced cancers. Study as a whole: Patients with prior anti-PD-1, anti-PD-L1 or anti-CTLA-4 therapy were eligible; 40% had some. Study-level findings and limits: Researchers report that CD8+ T cells had, on average, more expanded clones than CD4+. At 0.1 to 3.0 mg/kg, CD4+ and CD8+ blood T cells expanded clonally by week 6.

Peripheral blood came from all dose cohorts at three timepoints. The clonotype was recovered from an adult with an advanced solid tumor such as melanoma, head and neck, liver or kidney cancer. This material consisted of CD4+ or CD8+ T cells sorted from blood, taken in a trial of the OX40 agonist ivuxolimab. The rearrangement links TRBV19 to TRBJ2-3; 12 nucleotides agree with TRBD2. The CDR3 coding sequence is TGTGCCAGTAGTATGGCCCCGGCTAGCGGGGGGGCCGATACGCAGTATTTT. Amino acid sequence: CASSMAPASGGADTQYF.